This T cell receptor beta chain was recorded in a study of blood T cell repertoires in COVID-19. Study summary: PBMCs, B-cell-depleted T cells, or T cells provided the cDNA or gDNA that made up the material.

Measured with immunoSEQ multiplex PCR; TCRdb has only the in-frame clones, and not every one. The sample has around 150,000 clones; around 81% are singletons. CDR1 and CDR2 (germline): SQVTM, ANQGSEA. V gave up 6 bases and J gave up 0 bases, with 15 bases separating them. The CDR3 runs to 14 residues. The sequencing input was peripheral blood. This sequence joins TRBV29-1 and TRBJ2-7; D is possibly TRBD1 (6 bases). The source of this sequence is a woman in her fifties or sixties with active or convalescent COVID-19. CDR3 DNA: TGCAGCGTCCGCCCCCCGGACAGCTCCTACGAGCAGTACTTC. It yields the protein CSVRPPDSSYEQYF.